This T cell receptor beta chain was identified in a study of cytomegalovirus exposure and HLA in healthy donors. Primers included in the PCR were 60 Vbeta and 13 Jbeta primers. Measured with immunoSEQ multiplex PCR; TCRdb has only the in-frame clones, and not every one. The table includes approximately 160,000 clones, 75% to 85% detected once. This CDR3 has 15 residues. Germline V gives CDR1 LGHNA, CDR2 YNFKEQ. Trimming took 1 base from V and 1 from J, leaving 10 bases between them. The sample taken for sequencing was PBMCs. This chain links TRBV4-2 with TRBJ1-1; maybe TRBD1 (5 bases). The clonotype comes from a male donor in good health and CMV-seropositive. The CDR3 loop reads CASSQGGTPNTEAFF. In DNA form, the CDR3 reads TGTGCCAGCAGCCAAGGGGGGACTCCGAACACTGAAGCTTTCTTT.